The present T cell receptor (beta chain) was sequenced within a study of blood T cell repertoires in COVID-19. On the study more broadly: Spain, Italy and the United States supplied samples that represented acute and convalescent COVID-19.

Sequenced by immunoSEQ multiplex PCR; TCRdb stores in-frame clones only, minus some. The data show more than 40,000 clones, approximately 88% seen once. Germline V gene sequence: CDR1 MNHEY, CDR2 SVGAGI. The CDR3 has 15 residues. Trimming removed 2 bases from V and 12 bases from J; junction bases left unmatched: 14. The sequence came from a man aged 50-59 years with active COVID-19. V is TRBV6-5 and J is TRBJ1-2; 8 bases are shared with TRBD1. The sequencing sample was made of peripheral blood. This CDR3 is CASSYRAGGEKKDTF. The CDR3, as DNA: TGTGCCAGCAGTTACCGGGCAGGGGGCGAGAAGAAGGACACCTTC.